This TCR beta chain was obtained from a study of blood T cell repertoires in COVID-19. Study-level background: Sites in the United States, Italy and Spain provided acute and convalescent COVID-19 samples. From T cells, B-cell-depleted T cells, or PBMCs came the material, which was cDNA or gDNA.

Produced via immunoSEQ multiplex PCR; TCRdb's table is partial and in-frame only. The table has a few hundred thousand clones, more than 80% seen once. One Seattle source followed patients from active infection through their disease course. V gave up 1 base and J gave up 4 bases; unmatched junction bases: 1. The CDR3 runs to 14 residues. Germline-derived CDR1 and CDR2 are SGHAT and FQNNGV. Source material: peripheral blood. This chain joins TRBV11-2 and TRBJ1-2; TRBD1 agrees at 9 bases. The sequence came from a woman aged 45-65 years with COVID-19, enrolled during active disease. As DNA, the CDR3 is TGTGCCAGCAGCTTAGTGGGACAGGGCTATGGCTACACCTTC. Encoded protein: CASSLVGQGYGYTF.